One and the same sample provided the 28 T cell receptor beta chains below, sequenced in a study of cytomegalovirus exposure and HLA in healthy donors. PCR was performed using 60 Vbeta and 13 Jbeta primers. The method was immunoSEQ multiplex PCR; TCRdb's version includes in-frame clones alone and lacks a portion of them. The table includes approximately 120,000 clones, 75% to 80% detected once. Sequenced input: PBMCs. All receptors come from a woman in her 40s in good health and CMV-seropositive.

The rearrangement uses TRBV6-1 and TRBJ1-5; D is possibly TRBD1 (5 bases). V gave up 1 base and J gave up 7 bases, with 8 bases separating them. CDR3 length: 13 amino acids. The germline V gene encodes CDR1 MNHNS and CDR2 SASEGT. The CDR3 sequence is CASSEGGVQPQHF. The DNA of the CDR3 is TGTGCCAGCAGTGAAGGGGGGGTCCAGCCCCAGCATTTT.

The rearrangement uses TRBV6-5 and TRBJ1-1, with 7 bases that match TRBD1. This CDR3 contains 15 residues. V trimming: 6 bases; J trimming: 1 base; junction bases outside the gene matches: 8. From germline, CDR1 is MNHEY and CDR2 SVGAGI. CDR3 nucleotide sequence: TGTGCCAGCAGATCAACAGGGGCTACGAACACTGAAGCTTTCTTT. Amino acids: CASRSTGATNTEAFF.

The chain carries TRBV7-8 and TRBJ1-1; D unclear. The CDR3 has 13 amino acids. The V end lost 5 bases, the J end lost 3 bases, and 10 bases lay between the germline ends. CDR1 and CDR2 from the germline V gene are SGHVS and FQNEAQ. CDR3: CASSPRVHTEAFF. For the CDR3, the DNA is TGTGCCAGCAGCCCTCGTGTCCACACTGAAGCTTTCTTT.

This chain joins TRBV29-1 and TRBJ2-7, with TRBD1 matching over 9 bases. J lost 4 bases, V lost 4 bases, and 8 bases had no gene match. The CDR3 is made up of 14 amino acids. The germline gives CDR1 SQVTM, CDR2 ANQGSEA. CDR3 amino acids: CSVGPGQGPYEQYF. CDR3 in DNA: TGCAGCGTTGGGCCGGGACAGGGACCTTACGAGCAGTACTTC.

The chain combines TRBV2 with TRBJ2-5, with 7 bases that match TRBD1. V gave up 11 bases and J gave up 9 bases; unmatched junction bases: 6. The CDR3 consists of 10 residues. Germline V gene lookup returns CDR1 SNHLY and CDR2 FYNNEI. CDR3 sequence (DNA): TGTGCCGGGGGACAGACGGCCCAGTACTTC. Protein sequence: CAGGQTAQYF. Using reference TRBV2 and TRBJ2-5 for the parts outside the CDR3, the full variable domain is EPEVTQTPSHQVTQMGQEVILRCVPISNHLYFYWYRQILGQKVEFLVSFYNNEISEKSEIFDDQFSVERPDGSNFTLKIRSTKLEDSAMYFCAGGQTAQYFGPGTRLLVL.

The chain recombines TRBV7-3 with TRBJ1-1, with 8 positions matching TRBD1. CDR3 length: 15 residues. Germline values: CDR1 SGHTA, CDR2 FQGTGA. J lost 4 bases, V lost 5 bases, and 9 bases had no gene match. The CDR3 sequence: CASSPSQGAVTEAFF. CDR3 in DNA: TGTGCCAGCAGCCCAAGCCAGGGGGCTGTCACTGAAGCTTTCTTT.

The chain links TRBV2 to TRBJ1-5; D is ambiguous. Trimming left V 6 bases short and J 2 bases short, with 11 bases between. In germline, CDR1 is SNHLY, CDR2 FYNNEI. The CDR3 spans 14 residues. The CDR3 DNA is TGTGCCAGCAGGATATCCCCGGGCAATCAGCCCCAGCATTTT. Protein sequence: CASRISPGNQPQHF. The full variable domain, completed using reference TRBV2 and TRBJ1-5, is EPEVTQTPSHQVTQMGQEVILRCVPISNHLYFYWYRQILGQKVEFLVSFYNNEISEKSEIFDDQFSVERPDGSNFTLKIRSTKLEDSAMYFCASRISPGNQPQHFGDGTRLSIL.

The genes are TRBV15 and TRBJ1-1; 8 nucleotides agree with TRBD1. Germline lookup yields CDR1 LNHNV and CDR2 YYDKDF (reference sequence). The CDR3 is made up of 13 amino acids. The ends lost 0 bases at V and 8 bases at J; junction bases unmatched: 2. The CDR3, as DNA: TGTGCCACCAGCAGAGAGTGGGACAGGGAAGCTTTCTTT. Encoded protein: CATSREWDREAFF.

The chain joins TRBV19 to TRBJ1-1; weak D call: TRBD1 (6 bases). The length of the CDR3 is 13 residues. The V end lost 5 bases, the J end lost 8 bases, and 15 bases lay between the germline ends. Germline CDR1 reads LNHDA; CDR2 reads SQIVND (reference sequence). The CDR3 DNA reads TGTGCCAGTAGTCCCGACCGGACAGCAGAAGCTTTCTTT. Amino acids: CASSPDRTAEAFF.

V usage is TRBV23-1 and J usage is TRBJ1-3, with D perhaps matching TRBD1 (5 bases). TRBV23-1 is an ORF, with its function uncertain. The V gene lost 4 bases and the J gene lost 7 bases, with 17 bases spanning the gap. This CDR3 comprises 15 residues. The CDR3 sequence: CASSRSGPRGNTIYF. The CDR3 nucleotides are TGCGCCAGCAGTCGCTCGGGCCCGCGGGGGAACACCATATATTTT.

This clone was detected a few times. The rearrangement links TRBV15 to TRBJ1-4; a weak D match, TRBD1 (5 bases). Germline V lookup: CDR1 LNHNV, CDR2 YYDKDF (reference sequence). V was clipped by 8 bases and J by 3 bases, with 16 bases between them. The CDR3 loop spans 15 amino acids. The CDR3 region is CATGARARANEKLFF. The CDR3 nucleotides read TGTGCCACCGGGGCTAGGGCTCGTGCTAATGAAAAACTGTTTTTT.

This clone was counted a single time. The chain couples TRBV27 to TRBJ1-3, with D perhaps matching TRBD1 (5 bases). The CDR3 loop spans 16 amino acids. Trimming removed 6 bases from V and 0 bases from J, with 15 bases in between. Germline-derived CDR1 and CDR2 are MNHEY and SMNVEV (reference sequence). The CDR3 here is CASRLGTPGSGNTIYF. The CDR3 DNA is TGTGCCAGCAGACTCGGGACTCCCGGCTCTGGAAACACCATATATTTT.

This chain links TRBV29-1 with TRBJ1-2; TRBD1 aligns across 9 bases. Losses at the gene ends were 6 bases for V and 8 bases for J; bases not matched to a gene: 16. Germline V gene lookup returns CDR1 SQVTM and CDR2 ANQGSEA. The CDR3 extends over 15 amino acids. DNA for the CDR3: TGCAGCGTCCGACACCGGGACAGGGAGTACGGGGGCTACACCTTC. Translated, it gives CSVRHRDREYGGYTF. Full variable domain (missing parts from reference TRBV29-1 and TRBJ1-2): SAVISQKPSRDICQRGTSLTIQCQVDSQVTMMFWYRQQPGQSLTLIATANQGSEATYESGFVIDKFPISRPNLTFSTLTVSNMSPEDSSIYLCSVRHRDREYGGYTFGSGTRLTVV.

The chain recombines TRBV6-1 with TRBJ1-1; D is ambiguous. Trimming removed 6 bases from V and 6 bases from J, with 11 bases in between. The CDR3 contains 12 residues. Germline V lookup: CDR1 MNHNS, CDR2 SASEGT. This CDR3 reads CASRPAVAEAFF. CDR3 sequence (DNA): TGTGCCAGCAGACCCGCAGTGGCTGAAGCTTTCTTT.

On this clone itself: This specimen includes other DNA sequences encoding the same CDR3. The chain couples TRBV7-2 to TRBJ2-5, with 16 bases lining up with TRBD2. Germline trimming cut 5 bases from V and 5 bases from J; bases unmatched to any gene: 5. CDR1 and CDR2 (germline): SGHTA, FQGNSA. The CDR3 is 16 amino acids. CDR3 in amino acids: CASSPGLAGGRETQYF. The CDR3 DNA reads TGTGCCAGCAGCCCGGGACTAGCGGGGGGGCGGGAGACCCAGTACTTC.

This clone came up once. The DNA for the CDR3 is TGTGCCAGCAGCTCCCTGCGGGGGGCCCACAATGAGCAGTTCTTC. It is translated as CASSSLRGAHNEQFF. V and J are TRBV7-9 and TRBJ2-1, with 8 nucleotides matching TRBD2. Germline CDR1 is SEHNR and CDR2 is FQNEAQ (reference sequence). This CDR3 spans 15 amino acids. Trimming cost V 4 bases and J 5 bases; bases outside gene matches: 7.

This clone was picked up one time. The gene calls are TRBV19 and TRBJ1-6; 9 positions agree with TRBD1. The CDR3 length is 15 residues. Germline assignment: CDR1 LNHDA and CDR2 SQIVND (reference sequence). The V and J ends lost 9 bases and 10 bases, in that order; junction bases with no gene match: 13. The CDR3 here is CASATGGILGSPLHF. In DNA form, the CDR3 reads TGTGCCAGCGCTACAGGGGGCATTCTGGGATCACCCCTCCACTTT.

J is TRBJ2-1 and V is TRBV6-5, with 14 bases fitting TRBD2. This CDR3 contains 13 residues. V shed 7 bases, J shed 14 bases, and the junction held 7 bases outside the gene matches. Germline CDR1 and CDR2: MNHEY and SVGAGI. CDR3 nucleotides: TGTGCCAGCACCGGGACTAGCGGGGGCAAGGAGTTCTTC. Translated: CASTGTSGGKEFF.

The chain recombines TRBV5-4 with TRBJ2-7, with a weak D call TRBD1 (5 bases). Trimming took off 4 bases at V and 3 bases at J, with 8 bases between the two ends. Per germline, CDR1 SGHNT and CDR2 YYREEE (reference sequence). The CDR3 loop spans 12 amino acids. The CDR3 loop is CASSGQGYEQYF. The CDR3 nucleotides read TGTGCCAGCAGCGGCCAGGGCTACGAGCAGTACTTC.

This rearrangement joins TRBV30 to TRBJ1-5; D perhaps matches TRBD1 (5 bases). The CDR3 is made up of 14 amino acids. V was shortened by 0 bases and J by 5 bases, with 11 bases between the two germline ends. Germline V gene data show CDR1 as GTSNPN and CDR2 as SVGIG (reference sequence). In nucleotides, the CDR3 is TGTGCCTGGAGTGTTGCGGGGGGGGATCAGCCCCAGCATTTT. Translating it yields CAWSVAGGDQPQHF.

CDR3 coding DNA: TGTGCCAGTCGGACTAGCGGGGGGGCCGGGGAGCTGTTTTTT. It specifies CASRTSGGAGELFF. The V gene is TRBV13, the J gene TRBJ2-2; 15 bases are a match to TRBD2. Per the germline V gene, CDR1 is PRHDT and CDR2 is FYEKMQ (reference sequence). V gave up 9 bases and J gave up 6 bases; unmatched junction bases: 2. This CDR3 comprises 14 residues.

This rearrangement joins TRBV5-4 to TRBJ1-2, with a weak D call TRBD1 (6 bases). V was shortened by 3 bases and J by 4 bases, with 25 bases between the two germline ends. This CDR3 has 18 residues. Germline V gene sequence: CDR1 SGHNT, CDR2 YYREEE (reference sequence). CDR3 nucleotide sequence: TGTGCCAGCAGCTCCTCTCCTTCCTCCGGGACATTTGGCTATGGCTACACCTTC. Encoded protein: CASSSSPSSGTFGYGYTF.

As to this clone: One end of the junction varies from germline; a read error may be responsible. The gene calls are TRBV30 and TRBJ2-7; 7 bases align to TRBD1. The CDR3 loop spans 10 amino acids. In germline, CDR1 is GTSNPN, CDR2 SVGIG (reference sequence). The CDR3 DNA reads TGCGCAGGGGGTCTCTACGAGCAGTACTTC. This translates into CAGGLYEQYF.

This clone was observed a handful of times. The gene calls are TRBV5-4 and TRBJ2-7; no firm D call. The CDR3 runs to 14 residues. V shed 0 bases and J shed 2 bases, with 9 bases lying between them. In germline, CDR1 is SGHNT, CDR2 YYREEE (reference sequence). CDR3 nucleotides: TGTGCCAGCAGCTTGGCTGGCCGTACCTACGAGCAGTACTTC. Protein: CASSLAGRTYEQYF.

This clone came up a few times. Compared with germline, one end of the junction differs, possibly owing to a read error. This chain uses TRBV7-7 with TRBJ1-4; D is undetermined. From germline, CDR1 is SSHAT and CDR2 FNYEAQ (reference sequence). The CDR3 runs to 16 residues. The CDR3 sequence: CASSLGEIGGNEKLFF. CDR3 coding DNA: TGTGCTAGCAGCTTAGGAGAGATCGGAGGGAATGAAAAACTGTTTTTT. The full variable domain, with the rest looked up from reference TRBV7-7 and TRBJ1-4, is GAGVSQSPRYKVTKRGQDVTLRCDPISSHATLYWYQQALGQGPEFLTYFNYEAQPDKSGLPSDRFSAERPEGSISTLTIQRTEQRDSAMYRCASSLGEIGGNEKLFFGSGTQLSVL.

CDR3 nucleotides: TGCGCCAGCATCAGCGGGGGCACGGACACCGGGGAGCTGTTTTTT. Translation gives CASISGGTDTGELFF. The chain uses TRBV5-1 and TRBJ2-2; 8 bases are a match to TRBD2. CDR3 length: 15 amino acids. The J segment lost 3 bases and the V segment lost 6 bases, leaving 7 bases of the junction unmatched. Germline-derived CDR1 and CDR2 are SGHRS and YFSETQ.

This clone appeared once. CDR3 sequence (DNA): TGTGCCAGCAGCCAAGATCGGGAGGGAGAAGCTTTCTTT. Its translation is CASSQDREGEAFF. The chain couples TRBV4-2 to TRBJ1-1; D unresolved. V was pared by 0 bases and J by 8 bases, with 10 bases between. This CDR3 is built from 13 residues. Per the germline V gene, CDR1 is LGHNA and CDR2 is YNFKEQ.

The chain uses TRBV19 and TRBJ2-7; D might be TRBD1 (6 bases). V was trimmed by 5 bases and J by 3 bases, leaving 14 bases between them. The CDR3 contains 14 residues. Germline CDR1 LNHDA, CDR2 SQIVND (reference sequence). The CDR3 sequence: CASSDRSKSYEQYF. The CDR3 DNA reads as TGTGCCAGTAGTGACAGGTCGAAAAGCTACGAGCAGTACTTC.